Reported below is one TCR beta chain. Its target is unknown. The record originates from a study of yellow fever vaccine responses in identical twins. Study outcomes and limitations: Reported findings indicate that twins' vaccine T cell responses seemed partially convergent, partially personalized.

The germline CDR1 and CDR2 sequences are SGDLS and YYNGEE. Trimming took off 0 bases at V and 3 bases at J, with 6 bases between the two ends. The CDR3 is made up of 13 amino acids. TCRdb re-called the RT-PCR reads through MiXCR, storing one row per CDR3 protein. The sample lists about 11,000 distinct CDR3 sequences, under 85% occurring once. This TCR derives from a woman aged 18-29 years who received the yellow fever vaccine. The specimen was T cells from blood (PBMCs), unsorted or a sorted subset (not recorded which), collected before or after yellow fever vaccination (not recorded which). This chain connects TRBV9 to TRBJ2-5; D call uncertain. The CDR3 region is CASSVEDEETQYF. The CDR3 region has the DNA TGTGCCAGCAGCGTAGAAGACGAAGAGACCCAGTACTTC.